This T cell receptor beta chain was captured by sequencing in a study of shared clonotypes between healthy human individuals. Whole-study findings and limits: Among the subsets, naive ones generally showed larger estimated richness than memory ones.

The authors divided CD4+ cells into CD45RA+ naive and CD45RA-negative memory subsets. Germline CDR1 is KGHSH and CDR2 is LQKENI. V was shortened by 3 bases and J by 1 base, with 10 bases between the two germline ends. The CDR3 spans 14 residues. On this clone itself: What it binds is unknown. This sample includes further DNA sequences coding for the same CDR3.

The authors' processing: Junction-only sequences produced by ImmunoSEQ had no quality scores, so filtering differed. Sequencing was performed with immunoSEQ multiplex PCR; in TCRdb, only in-frame clones are kept and a portion is missing. The DNA gave D and trimming, while V, J and clone size come from that table. Of millions of clones in the sample, approximately 93% are singletons; the top ten hold roughly 0.36%. Sequenced: naive CD4+ T cells from PBMCs. The subset denotes: CD45RA+ positively selected. The chain combines TRBV18 with TRBJ2-7; D unresolved. The receptor comes from a young man in good health. Some clones in this sample may be carry-over from other donors' samples. The CDR3 DNA follows: TGTGCCAGCTCACCCCCAGGCCTTTCCTACGAGCAGTACTTC. It codes for CASSPPGLSYEQYF.